This T cell receptor beta chain was identified during a study of cytomegalovirus exposure and HLA in healthy donors. On the study more broadly: Out of roughly 200 million T cells, an earlier analysis found more than 95 million unique TCR beta sequences in total.

This PCR relied on a set of 60 Vbeta primers and 13 Jbeta primers. Profiled with immunoSEQ multiplex PCR; TCRdb holds only in-frame clones, not every one. The profile shows about 150,000 clones, roughly 74% of them singletons. Trimming cost V 0 bases and J 2 bases; bases outside gene matches: 8. Germline CDR1 reads SGHRS; CDR2 reads YFSETQ. This CDR3 has 16 amino acids. This clone was observed a single time. The antigen remains undetermined. Points from the study as a whole: Later work found most CMV-associated TCR beta chains apparently HLA-restricted.

Sequenced sample: PBMCs. This receptor was identified in a young man in good health and CMV-seronegative. The chain links TRBV5-1 to TRBJ2-7; 7 nucleotides align to TRBD1. The CDR3 nucleotides read TGCGCCAGCAGCTTGGTGGAACAGGGGTTCCCCTACGAGCAGTACTTC. This encodes CASSLVEQGFPYEQYF.